The 21 T cell receptor beta chains below come from one sample, sequenced in a study of human T cells and chemical hapten exposure. Time point of the sample: patch test 2, 6 weeks after DPC sensitization. Stated treatment: therapeutic diphenylcyclopropenone sensitization with weekly scalp DPC. TCRdb reprocessed the RACE reads via MiXCR and lists one record per CDR3 protein. The sample contains over 65,000 distinct CDR3 sequences, roughly 10% of which appear only once. The sequences come from whole blood, collected in connection with sensitization to the hapten diphenylcyclopropenone (DPC). These receptors were obtained from a man aged 18 to 29 with alopecia areata. Some clones in this sample may be carry-over from other donors' samples.

The CDR3 is CASSLARTPSNTEAFF. Written as DNA, the CDR3 is TGTGCCAGCAGCTTAGCGCGTACACCCTCGAACACTGAAGCTTTCTTT. The chain links TRBV7-2 to TRBJ1-1; D is unclear. The CDR3 loop spans 16 amino acids. V was trimmed by 0 bases and J by 1 base, leaving 12 bases between them. CDR1 SGHTA and CDR2 FQGNSA come from the germline V gene.

The chain is built from TRBV5-6 and TRBJ1-2, with D maybe TRBD1 (5 bases). The V gene's germline CDR1 is SGHDT and CDR2 YYEEEE. CDR3 length: 15 amino acids. The V end was cut by 4 bases, the J end by 6 bases, with 19 bases between. CDR3 amino acids: CASSLPLRDVDGYTF. The CDR3 DNA reads as TGTGCCAGCAGCCTACCGCTAAGGGACGTGGATGGCTACACCTTC.

This clonotype showed up many times. The V and J genes are TRBV29-1 and TRBJ2-7, with D hard to call. V shed 2 bases and J shed 0 bases, with 5 bases lying between them. Germline-derived CDR1 and CDR2 are SQVTM and ANQGSEA. CDR3 length equals 12 residues. In DNA form, the CDR3 reads TGCAGCGTTGAACAAGGCTCCTACGAGCAGTACTTC. Translating it yields CSVEQGSYEQYF.

The chain joins TRBV10-2 to TRBJ1-1; D unclear. Trimming shortened V by 2 bases and J by 2 bases, and 9 bases separated the two germline ends. The CDR3 is made up of 14 amino acids. In germline, CDR1 is WSHSY, CDR2 SAAADI. The CDR3 sequence is CASSENGRNTEAFF. The DNA for the CDR3 is TGCGCCAGCAGTGAGAACGGACGAAACACTGAAGCTTTCTTT.

This clonotype was counted a few times. The chain uses TRBV20-1 and TRBJ2-5; 7 bases align to TRBD2. Per germline, CDR1 DFQATT and CDR2 SNEGSKA (reference sequence). V shed 3 bases and J 5 bases; nucleotides not matched to a gene: 3. This CDR3 comprises 12 residues. CDR3 amino acids: CSASREGETQYF. The CDR3, as DNA: TGCAGTGCTAGCAGGGAGGGGGAGACCCAGTACTTC.

This clonotype was found a few times. CDR3 protein: CASSRRLGGGRGDNEQFF. The CDR3 nucleotides read TGCGCCAGCAGCCGGAGGCTGGGCGGGGGAAGGGGGGACAATGAGCAGTTCTTC. This rearrangement joins TRBV4-3 to TRBJ2-1, with D possibly TRBD2 on 7 matching bases. Trimming stripped 4 bases from V and 5 bases from J, with 24 bases between. Germline-derived CDR1 and CDR2 are LGHNA and YSLEER. The CDR3 contains 18 residues.

This clonotype was picked up a small number of times. This chain links TRBV10-1 with TRBJ1-1, with no clear D. CDR1 and CDR2 from the germline V gene are WNHNN and SYGVQD (reference sequence). The CDR3 covers 17 residues. V was shortened by 4 bases and J by 1 base, with 19 bases between the two germline ends. As DNA, the CDR3 is TGCGCCAGCAGTGCGAGAGATTACTTGGCACGGAACACTGAAGCTTTCTTT. Translation gives CASSARDYLARNTEAFF.

This clonotype was recorded many times. The V gene is TRBV28, the J gene TRBJ2-7, with TRBD1 matching 7 bases. The V and J ends lost 3 bases and 7 bases, in that order; junction bases with no gene match: 6. The CDR3 consists of 13 residues. The germline V gene encodes CDR1 MDHEN and CDR2 SYDVKM. As DNA, the CDR3 is TGTGCCAGCAGTTTCACAGGGGATTGGGAGCAGTACTTC. Amino acid sequence: CASSFTGDWEQYF.

This sequence joins TRBV6-2 or TRBV6-3 and TRBJ2-7, with D possibly being TRBD2 (6 bases). Trimming cost V 4 bases and J 3 bases, with 13 bases left between them. The CDR3 is 14 residues long. Germline CDR1 reads MNHEY; CDR2 reads SVGEGT. For the CDR3, the DNA is TGTGCCAGCAGTTCGGGACTGATAAACTACGAGCAGTACTTC. Residues: CASSSGLINYEQYF.

This clonotype was seen more than once but under ten times. The genes are TRBV25-1 and TRBJ1-1; D gene uncertain. V gave up 6 bases and J gave up 4 bases, with 12 bases separating them. The CDR3 spans 13 residues. In germline, CDR1 is MGHDK, CDR2 SYGVNS. The CDR3 coding sequence is TGTGCCAGCAGAATAGGGTCAGGCACTGAAGCTTTCTTT. Translated: CASRIGSGTEAFF.

The chain couples TRBV19 to TRBJ1-1, with 7 bases fitting TRBD1. V dropped 7 bases and J dropped 3; count of bases not matched to a gene: 8. CDR1 is LNHDA and CDR2 is SQIVND in the germline V gene (reference sequence). The CDR3 is 14 residues long. The CDR3 bases are TGTGCCAGTAATCGAGGGGGCGCTGACACTGAAGCTTTCTTT. Amino acid sequence: CASNRGGADTEAFF.

This rearrangement joins TRBV29-1 to TRBJ2-1, with 8 bases identical to TRBD1. The germline V gene encodes CDR1 SQVTM and CDR2 ANQGSEA. This CDR3 has 14 amino acids. The V segment lost 1 base and the J segment 6 bases; nucleotides outside the gene matches: 5. This CDR3 is CSVEGTGNGNEQFF. Here the CDR3 DNA reads TGCAGCGTTGAAGGGACAGGGAACGGCAATGAGCAGTTCTTC.

This clonotype was observed once. This chain joins TRBV28 and TRBJ2-7; D remains ambiguous. V was shortened by 6 bases and J by 4 bases, with 7 bases between the two germline ends. Per the germline V gene, CDR1 is MDHEN and CDR2 is SYDVKM. This CDR3 is 11 amino acids long. CDR3 in amino acids: CASRSTYEQYF. The CDR3 DNA is TGTGCCAGCAGGTCAACGTACGAGCAGTACTTC. The full variable domain, in which reference TRBV28 and TRBJ2-7 provide the parts outside the CDR3, is DVKVTQSSRYLVKRTGEKVFLECVQDMDHENMFWYRQDPGLGLRLIYFSYDVKMKEKGDIPEGYSVSREKKERFSLILESASTNQTSMYLCASRSTYEQYFGPGTRLTVT.

The table lists this clonotype with a few counts. The chain links TRBV6-6 to TRBJ2-7; the match to TRBD2 covers 8 bases. The CDR3 is made up of 14 amino acids. CDR1 and CDR2 from the germline V gene are MNHNY and SVGAGI (reference sequence). The J segment lost 3 bases and the V segment lost 6 bases, leaving 7 bases of the junction unmatched. The CDR3 region has the DNA TGTGCCAGCAGGTTAGCGGGGTCCAACTACGAGCAGTACTTC. Translated: CASRLAGSNYEQYF.

The sample holds many counts of this clonotype. J is TRBJ1-5 and V is TRBV29-1; TRBD1 might be the D (5 bases). This CDR3 has 13 amino acids. V dropped 6 bases and J dropped 4 bases, with 13 bases sitting between them. Germline values: CDR1 SQVTM, CDR2 ANQGSEA. The CDR3 nucleotides read TGCAGCGTACAGGAATTTGGTAATCAGCCCCAGCATTTT. It specifies CSVQEFGNQPQHF. Full variable domain (remainder filled in from reference TRBV29-1 and TRBJ1-5): SAVISQKPSRDICQRGTSLTIQCQVDSQVTMMFWYRQQPGQSLTLIATANQGSEATYESGFVIDKFPISRPNLTFSTLTVSNMSPEDSSIYLCSVQEFGNQPQHFGDGTRLSIL.

This clonotype was recorded a few times. The rearrangement joins TRBV5-1 to TRBJ1-6, with a possible D match to TRBD1 (6 bases). The CDR3 spans 13 residues. Trimming took 4 bases from V and 7 from J, leaving 9 bases between them. Germline CDR1 and CDR2: SGHRS and YFSETQ. In DNA form, the CDR3 reads TGCGCCAGCAGCGGGGGCGAGAATTCACCCCTCCACTTT. Translating gives CASSGGENSPLHF.

This clonotype was picked up many times. The chain combines TRBV10-2 with TRBJ1-2; 7 bases match TRBD1. Per the germline V gene, CDR1 is WSHSY and CDR2 is SAAADI. This CDR3 comprises 15 residues. Trimming cost V 0 bases and J 4 bases; bases outside gene matches: 5. The CDR3 sequence: CASSESRQGAYGYTF. In DNA, the CDR3 is TGCGCCAGCAGTGAGTCCCGACAGGGAGCCTATGGCTACACCTTC.

This clonotype was seen ten or more times. The chain combines TRBV7-9 with TRBJ2-7; TRBD2 is a possible D gene (5 bases). CDR1 SEHNR and CDR2 FQNEAQ come from the germline V gene (reference sequence). The CDR3 consists of 15 residues. The V end was cut by 6 bases, the J end by 0 bases, with 15 bases between. The CDR3 sequence: CASRPTTGSSYEQYF. CDR3 DNA sequence: TGTGCCAGCAGACCTACGACGGGGAGCTCCTACGAGCAGTACTTC.

There are many counts of this clonotype. CDR3 bases: TGTGCCAGCAGCGAGGACAGTGGGGAGACCCAGTACTTC. Translated, it gives CASSEDSGETQYF. The rearrangement links TRBV6-5 to TRBJ2-5, with a possible D match to TRBD1 (6 bases). The CDR3 length is 13 residues. V lost 6 bases, J lost 5 bases, and 13 bases lay in between. Germline V gives CDR1 MNHEY, CDR2 SVGAGI.

The chain has TRBV29-1 and TRBJ2-4; D unresolved. This CDR3 region has 10 residues. Between the trimmed V and J ends, which lost 4 bases and 5 bases, there was a span of 3 bases. Germline V gene lookup returns CDR1 SQVTM and CDR2 ANQGSEA. The CDR3 is CSVAENIQYF. CDR3 coding DNA: TGCAGCGTTGCAGAAAACATTCAGTACTTC.

This clonotype was found many times. CDR3 nucleotide sequence: TGTGCCAGTTCGGGCGGCTATAATTCACCCCTCCACTTT. This codes for CASSGGYNSPLHF. The genes are TRBV7-9 and TRBJ1-6; no clear D gene. The germline gives CDR1 SEHNR, CDR2 FQNEAQ (reference sequence). This CDR3 has 13 amino acids. V shed 9 bases and J shed 3 bases, with 9 bases lying between them.